This T cell receptor (beta chain) comes out of a study of blood T cell repertoires in COVID-19. Assay: immunoSEQ multiplex PCR; the TCRdb copy retains only in-frame clones and omits some. The sample contains over 100,000 clones, approximately 82% of which appear only once. Germline values: CDR1 MNHEY, CDR2 SVGEGT. Unmatched junction bases numbered 6, after V lost 6 bases and J lost 1 base. There are 16 residues in the CDR3. Sequenced input: peripheral blood. The origin of this receptor is a woman in her fifties or sixties with acute or convalescent COVID-19. This chain joins TRBV6-2 or TRBV6-3 and TRBJ2-5; TRBD2 agrees at 12 bases. As DNA, the CDR3 is TGTGCCAGCAGCCGAACTAGCGGGAGGACCCAAGAGACCCAGTACTTC. Protein: CASSRTSGRTQETQYF.